The following is a T cell receptor (beta chain) sequence with its context. This table comes from immunoSEQ multiplex PCR, and its TCRdb copy is limited to in-frame clones, with some not included. The repertoire holds more than 5,000 clones, around three quarters seen once, with just over 20% in the top ten. After removal of 6 bases from V and 5 bases from J, the junction contained 3 bases not matched to a gene. The CDR3 length is 13 residues. Germline CDR1 reads MNHEY; CDR2 reads SVGAGI. This record belongs to a study of T cell clonotyping in hematopoietic cell transplantation. This chain joins TRBV6-5 and TRBJ2-2, with 7 bases matching TRBD1. The receptor's source is a male patient aged 60 to 75 who had an allogeneic stem cell transplant, so T cells may come from the graft donor. Some clones in this sample may be carry-over from other donors' samples. This sample comprised peripheral blood mononuclear cells, obtained 100 days after allogeneic stem cell transplant. The CDR3 region has the DNA TGTGCCAGCAGGACAGGGTCTACCGGGGAGCTGTTTTTT. This gives the protein CASRTGSTGELFF.